This record concerns one T cell receptor beta chain sequence. At survey level, the immunoSEQ assay was run in its v3.0 version. Profiled with immunoSEQ multiplex PCR; TCRdb holds only in-frame clones, not every one. Among 34,000 or so clones listed, roughly 85% were seen once. The sample comes from a study of long-term antiretroviral therapy in people with HIV. In germline, CDR1 is SGHRS, CDR2 YFSETQ. Trimming left V 2 bases short and J 2 bases short, with 9 bases between. This CDR3 has 14 amino acids. The sample was unsorted PBMCs, taken about 2.7 years before starting antiretroviral therapy. This TCR derives from a woman aged 25-40 years with HIV. This chain uses TRBV5-1 with TRBJ2-3, with D unclear. In DNA, the CDR3 is TGCGCCAGCAGCTTACAGCGTCCCACAGATACGCAGTATTTT. Translated: CASSLQRPTDTQYF.